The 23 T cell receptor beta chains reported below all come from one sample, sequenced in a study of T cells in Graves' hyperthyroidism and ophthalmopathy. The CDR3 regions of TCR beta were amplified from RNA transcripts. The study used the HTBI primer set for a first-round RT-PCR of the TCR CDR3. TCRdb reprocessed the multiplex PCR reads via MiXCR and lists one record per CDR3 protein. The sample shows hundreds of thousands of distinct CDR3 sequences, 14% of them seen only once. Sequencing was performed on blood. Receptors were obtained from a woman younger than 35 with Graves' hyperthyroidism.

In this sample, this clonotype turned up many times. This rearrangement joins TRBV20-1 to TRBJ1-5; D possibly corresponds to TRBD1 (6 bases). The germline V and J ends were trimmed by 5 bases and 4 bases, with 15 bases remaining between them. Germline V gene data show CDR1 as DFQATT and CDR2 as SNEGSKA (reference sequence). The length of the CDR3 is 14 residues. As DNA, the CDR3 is TGCAGTGCTTATACCGGGACAATTAATCAGCCCCAGCATTTT. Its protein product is CSAYTGTINQPQHF.

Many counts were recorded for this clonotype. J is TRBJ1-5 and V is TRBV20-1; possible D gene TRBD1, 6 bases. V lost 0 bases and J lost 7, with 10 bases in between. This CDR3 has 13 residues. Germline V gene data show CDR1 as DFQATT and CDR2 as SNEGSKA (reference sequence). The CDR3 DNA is TGCAGTGCTAGAGAGGGGGCGGGCCAGCCCCAGCATTTT. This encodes CSAREGAGQPQHF.

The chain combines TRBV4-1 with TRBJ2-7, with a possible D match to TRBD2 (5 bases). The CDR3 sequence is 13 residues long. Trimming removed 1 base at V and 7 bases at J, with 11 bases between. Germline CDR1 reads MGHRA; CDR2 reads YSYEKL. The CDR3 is CASSQVLGEEQYF. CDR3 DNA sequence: TGCGCCAGCAGCCAAGTTCTCGGGGAGGAGCAGTACTTC.

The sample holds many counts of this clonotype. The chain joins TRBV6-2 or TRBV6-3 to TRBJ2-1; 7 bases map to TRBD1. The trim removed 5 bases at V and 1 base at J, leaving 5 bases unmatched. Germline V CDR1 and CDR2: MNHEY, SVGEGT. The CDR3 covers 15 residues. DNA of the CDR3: TGTGCCAGCAGTAAACAGACAGGGTCCTACAATGAGCAGTTCTTC. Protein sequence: CASSKQTGSYNEQFF.

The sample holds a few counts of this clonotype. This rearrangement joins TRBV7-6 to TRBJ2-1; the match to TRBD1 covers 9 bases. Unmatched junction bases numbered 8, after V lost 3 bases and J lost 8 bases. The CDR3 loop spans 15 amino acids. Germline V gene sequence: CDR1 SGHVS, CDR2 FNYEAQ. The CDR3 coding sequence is TGTGCCAGCAGCTTTAGGACAGGGGATACGGATGAGCAGTTCTTC. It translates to CASSFRTGDTDEQFF.

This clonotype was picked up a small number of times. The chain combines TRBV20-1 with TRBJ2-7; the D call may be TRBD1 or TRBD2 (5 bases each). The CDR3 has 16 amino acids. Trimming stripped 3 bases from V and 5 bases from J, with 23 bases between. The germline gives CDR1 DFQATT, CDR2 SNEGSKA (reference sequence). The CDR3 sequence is CSASPHPWGPRDEQYF. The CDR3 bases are TGCAGTGCTAGTCCCCACCCTTGGGGACCGCGGGACGAGCAGTACTTC.

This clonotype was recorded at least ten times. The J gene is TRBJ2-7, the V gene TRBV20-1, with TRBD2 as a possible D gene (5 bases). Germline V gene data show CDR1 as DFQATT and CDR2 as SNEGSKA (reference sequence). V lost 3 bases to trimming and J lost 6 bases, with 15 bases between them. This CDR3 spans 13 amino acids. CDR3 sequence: CSARRARVLEQYF. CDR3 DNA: TGCAGTGCTAGGAGGGCTCGGGTTCTCGAGCAGTACTTC.

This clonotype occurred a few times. The CDR3 nucleotides read TGTGCCAGCAGCTGGGGACTAGCGGACTTGAACACCGGGGAGCTGTTTTTT. Protein sequence: CASSWGLADLNTGELFF. V usage is TRBV5-8 and J usage is TRBJ2-2, with 11 bases lining up with TRBD2. V shed 3 bases, J shed 1 base, and the junction held 5 bases outside the gene matches. Germline V lookup: CDR1 SGHTS, CDR2 YDEGEE. CDR3 length: 17 residues.

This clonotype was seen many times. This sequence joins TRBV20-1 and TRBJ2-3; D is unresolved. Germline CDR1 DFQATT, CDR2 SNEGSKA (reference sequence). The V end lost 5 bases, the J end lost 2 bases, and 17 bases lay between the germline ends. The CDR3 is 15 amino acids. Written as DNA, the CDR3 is TGCAGTGCTGTAGCTAGTGGTTGGATCACAGATACGCAGTATTTT. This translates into CSAVASGWITDTQYF.

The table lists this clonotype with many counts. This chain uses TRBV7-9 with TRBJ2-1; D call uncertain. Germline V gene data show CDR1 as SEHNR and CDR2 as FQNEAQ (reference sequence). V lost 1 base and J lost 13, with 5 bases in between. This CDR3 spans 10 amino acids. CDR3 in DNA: TGTGCCAGCAGCTTAGGCACCCAGTTCTTC. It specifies CASSLGTQFF.

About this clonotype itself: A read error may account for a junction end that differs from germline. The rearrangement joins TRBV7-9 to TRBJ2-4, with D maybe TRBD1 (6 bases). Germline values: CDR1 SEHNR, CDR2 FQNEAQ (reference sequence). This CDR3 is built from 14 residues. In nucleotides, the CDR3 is TGTGCCAGCAGCTTGCGGACAGCCATAAACATTCAGTACTTC. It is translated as CASSLRTAINIQYF.

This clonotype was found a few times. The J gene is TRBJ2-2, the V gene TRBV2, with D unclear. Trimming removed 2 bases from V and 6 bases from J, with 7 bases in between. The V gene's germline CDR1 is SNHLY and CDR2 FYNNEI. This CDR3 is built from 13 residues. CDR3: CASSESSPGELFF. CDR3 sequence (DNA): TGTGCCAGCAGTGAATCGTCCCCCGGGGAGCTGTTTTTT.

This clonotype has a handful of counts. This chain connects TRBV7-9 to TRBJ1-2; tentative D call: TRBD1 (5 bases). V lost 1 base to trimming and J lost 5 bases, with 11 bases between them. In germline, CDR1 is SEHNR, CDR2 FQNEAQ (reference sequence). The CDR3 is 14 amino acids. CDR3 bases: TGTGCCAGCAGCTTAGACGTCGGGACTTATGGCTACACCTTC. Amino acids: CASSLDVGTYGYTF.

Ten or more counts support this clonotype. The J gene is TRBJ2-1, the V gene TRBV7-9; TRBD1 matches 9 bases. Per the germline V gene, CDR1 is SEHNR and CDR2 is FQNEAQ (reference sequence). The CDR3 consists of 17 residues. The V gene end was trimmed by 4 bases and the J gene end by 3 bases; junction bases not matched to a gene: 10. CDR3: CASSSAPGQGIYNEQFF. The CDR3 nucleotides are TGTGCCAGCAGCTCCGCGCCGGGACAGGGTATCTACAATGAGCAGTTCTTC.

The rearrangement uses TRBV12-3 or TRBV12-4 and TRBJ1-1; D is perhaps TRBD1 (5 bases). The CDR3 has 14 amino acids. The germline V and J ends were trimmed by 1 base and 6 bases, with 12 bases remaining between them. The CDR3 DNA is TGTGCCAGCAGTTTAGGGCCAGTGGGGGCTGAAGCTTTCTTT. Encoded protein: CASSLGPVGAEAFF.

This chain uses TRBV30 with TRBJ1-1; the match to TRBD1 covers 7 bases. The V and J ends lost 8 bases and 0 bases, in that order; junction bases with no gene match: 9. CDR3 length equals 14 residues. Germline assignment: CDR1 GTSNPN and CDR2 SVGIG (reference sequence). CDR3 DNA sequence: TGTGCCCCGAACAGGGGACCGATGAACACTGAAGCTTTCTTT. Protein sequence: CAPNRGPMNTEAFF.

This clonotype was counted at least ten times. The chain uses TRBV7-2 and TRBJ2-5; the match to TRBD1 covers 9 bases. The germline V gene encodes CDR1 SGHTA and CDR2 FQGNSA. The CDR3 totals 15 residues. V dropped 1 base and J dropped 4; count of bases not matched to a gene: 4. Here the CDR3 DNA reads TGTGCCAGCAGCTTAGGGGACAGGGCTAGAGAGACCCAGTACTTC. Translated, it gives CASSLGDRARETQYF.

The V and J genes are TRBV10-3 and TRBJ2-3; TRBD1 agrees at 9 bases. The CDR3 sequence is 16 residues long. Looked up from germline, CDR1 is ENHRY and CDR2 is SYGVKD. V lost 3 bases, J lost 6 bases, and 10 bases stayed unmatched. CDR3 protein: CAISDPPKTGGDTQYF. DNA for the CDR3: TGTGCCATCAGTGACCCCCCCAAGACAGGGGGGGATACGCAGTATTTT.

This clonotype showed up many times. CDR3: CASSLTRGEVTDTQYF. As DNA, the CDR3 is TGTGCCAGCAGCTTAACGCGGGGGGAGGTCACAGATACGCAGTATTTT. This chain connects TRBV7-3 to TRBJ2-3; 8 bases fit TRBD2. This CDR3 is 16 amino acids long. The trim removed 0 bases at V and 2 bases at J, leaving 4 bases unmatched. CDR1 and CDR2 from the germline V gene are SGHTA and FQGTGA.

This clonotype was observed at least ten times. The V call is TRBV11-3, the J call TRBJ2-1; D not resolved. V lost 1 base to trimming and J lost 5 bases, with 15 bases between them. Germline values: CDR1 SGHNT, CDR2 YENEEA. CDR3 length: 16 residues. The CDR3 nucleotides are TGTGCCAGCAGCTTAGGTGGCAGAACCACTCACAATGAGCAGTTCTTC. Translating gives CASSLGGRTTHNEQFF.

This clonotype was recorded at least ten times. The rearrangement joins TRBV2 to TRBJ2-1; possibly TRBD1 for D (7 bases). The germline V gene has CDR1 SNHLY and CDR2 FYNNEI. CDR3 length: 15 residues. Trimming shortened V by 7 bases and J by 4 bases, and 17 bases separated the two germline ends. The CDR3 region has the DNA TGTGCCAGCAAGAGGGGGCTAGCGATATACAATGAGCAGTTCTTC. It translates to CASKRGLAIYNEQFF.

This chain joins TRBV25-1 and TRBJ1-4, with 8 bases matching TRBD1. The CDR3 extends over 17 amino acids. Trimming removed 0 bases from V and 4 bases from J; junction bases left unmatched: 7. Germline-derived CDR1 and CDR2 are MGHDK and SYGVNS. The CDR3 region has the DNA TGTGCCAGCAGTGAATATATTCGACAGGGGAGTAATGAAAAACTGTTTTTT. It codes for CASSEYIRQGSNEKLFF.

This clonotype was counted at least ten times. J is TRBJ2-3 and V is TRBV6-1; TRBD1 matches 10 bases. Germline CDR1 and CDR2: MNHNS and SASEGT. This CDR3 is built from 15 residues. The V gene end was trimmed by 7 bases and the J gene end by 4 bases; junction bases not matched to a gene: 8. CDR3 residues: CASTLGTGESDTQYF. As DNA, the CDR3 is TGTGCCAGCACCTTGGGGACAGGGGAGTCAGATACGCAGTATTTT.